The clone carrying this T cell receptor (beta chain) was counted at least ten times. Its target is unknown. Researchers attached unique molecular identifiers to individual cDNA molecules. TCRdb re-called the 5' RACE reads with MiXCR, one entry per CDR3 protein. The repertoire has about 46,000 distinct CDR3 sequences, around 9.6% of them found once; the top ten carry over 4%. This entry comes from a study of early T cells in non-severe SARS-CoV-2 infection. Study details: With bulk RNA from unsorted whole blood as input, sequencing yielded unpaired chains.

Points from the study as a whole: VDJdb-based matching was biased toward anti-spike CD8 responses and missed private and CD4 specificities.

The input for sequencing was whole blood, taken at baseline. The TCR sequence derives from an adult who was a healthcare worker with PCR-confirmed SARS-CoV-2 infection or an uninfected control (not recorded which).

The CDR3 sequence is CASSPRGQPTMNTEAFF. DNA for the CDR3: TGTGCCAGCTCACCTAGAGGACAGCCTACTATGAACACTGAAGCTTTCTTT. The J gene is TRBJ1-1, the V gene TRBV18, with D possibly TRBD1 on 6 matching bases. V lost 3 bases and J 0 bases, leaving 17 bases between the germline ends. The CDR3 loop spans 17 amino acids. Germline V gives CDR1 KGHSH, CDR2 LQKENI.